Here is one TCR beta chain with its context. The entry originates in a study of CD8 T cells in Susac syndrome. This CDR3 comprises 12 residues. Germline assignment: CDR1 DFQATT and CDR2 SNEGSKA (reference sequence). The V and J ends lost 5 bases and 9 bases respectively, with 14 bases between them. Reverse transcription of roughly 0.45 to 1 ug RNA used random hexamers. From the immunoSEQ multiplex PCR reads, TCRdb called clonotypes with MiXCR, one entry per CDR3 protein. The profile covers approximately 210,000 distinct CDR3 sequences, with 95% appearing a single time and less than 0.095% taken by the ten largest.

V and J are TRBV20-1 and TRBJ2-1; either TRBD1 or TRBD2 may fit D (5 bases each). The source is a human donor with multiple sclerosis. The sample consisted of CD4+ T cells from PBMCs. The chain's CDR3 is CSAVRGASEQFF. Here the CDR3 DNA reads TGCAGTGCTGTCAGAGGGGCTAGTGAGCAGTTCTTC.